A single sample gave rise to the 10 T cell receptor beta chains below, sequenced in a study of low-dose radiotherapy and immunotherapy resistance in tumors. TRAV- and TRBV-specific primers were used for first-strand cDNA, which covered alpha and beta chains. With a V-primer adapter and a constant-region primer, TCRs were amplified for about 19 PCR cycles. Via MiXCR, TCRdb re-called the reads, giving one row per CDR3 protein. The sample carries about 9,800 distinct CDR3 sequences, around 79% recorded once. The receptors shown here come from a human donor with advanced metastatic prostate, ovarian, gallbladder or colorectal cancer (not recorded which). This table probably holds off-target reads from a library built for another chain.

This clonotype was picked up a small number of times. This chain's CDR3 is CSVPRGNYGYTF. CDR3 coding DNA: TGCAGCGTTCCCAGGGGGAACTATGGCTACACCTTC. V and J are TRBV29-1 and TRBJ1-2; 7 bases align to TRBD1. The CDR3 contains 12 residues. The junction had 2 bases not matched to a gene; V was cut back by 5 bases and J by 2 bases. Germline-derived CDR1 and CDR2 are SQVTM and ANQGSEA.

The rearrangement links TRBV2 to TRBJ2-2; D is undetermined. Germline CDR1 and CDR2: SNHLY and FYNNEI. V lost 0 bases and J lost 9, with 11 bases in between. The CDR3 contains 14 residues. Here the CDR3 reads CASSEAHKTWELFF. DNA of the CDR3: TGTGCCAGCAGTGAAGCGCATAAAACCTGGGAGCTGTTTTTT.

This clonotype appeared a single time. The chain uses TRBV5-1 and TRBJ2-3, with D hard to call. Deletions cut 4 bases from V and 6 bases from J, with 15 bases between. The CDR3 runs to 14 residues. Per germline, CDR1 SGHRS and CDR2 YFSETQ. The CDR3 reads CASSQGNVGDTQYF. CDR3 DNA sequence: TGCGCCAGCAGCCAAGGCAACGTGGGGGATACGCAGTATTTT.

This clonotype was detected a few times. The chain combines TRBV6-1 with TRBJ2-7; perhaps TRBD1 as D (6 bases). Between the trimmed V and J ends, which lost 5 bases and 0 bases, there was a span of 17 bases. Germline V CDR1 and CDR2: MNHNS, SASEGT. CDR3 length equals 16 residues. The CDR3 bases are TGTGCCAGCAGTTACCCTCATACAGGGTTCTCCTACGAGCAGTACTTC. This codes for CASSYPHTGFSYEQYF.

V usage is TRBV7-9 and J usage is TRBJ2-7, with D possibly being TRBD1 (6 bases). Trimming removed 7 bases from V and 7 bases from J, with 17 bases in between. CDR3 length: 13 amino acids. The germline CDR1 and CDR2 sequences are SEHNR and FQNEAQ (reference sequence). CDR3 amino acids: CASTQQGLEEQYF. CDR3 coding DNA: TGTGCCAGCACCCAACAGGGCCTTGAGGAGCAGTACTTC.

V and J are TRBV7-2 and TRBJ1-1, with no clear D. The germline gives CDR1 SGHTA, CDR2 FQGNSA. V lost 1 base to trimming and J lost 4 bases, with 4 bases between them. The CDR3 contains 12 residues. The CDR3 region is CASSLVVTEAFF. The CDR3 coding sequence is TGTGCCAGCAGCTTAGTGGTCACTGAAGCTTTCTTT.

The V gene is TRBV28, the J gene TRBJ1-1; 7 nucleotides align to TRBD1. Germline values: CDR1 MDHEN, CDR2 SYDVKM. CDR3 length: 14 amino acids. The V and J ends lost 1 base and 5 bases, in that order; junction bases with no gene match: 4. The CDR3, as DNA: TGTGCCAGCAGTTTATCTACAGGGGTTACTGAAGCTTTCTTT. It encodes CASSLSTGVTEAFF.

This chain uses TRBV3-1 with TRBJ1-1; no clear D gene. V lost 3 bases to trimming and J lost 0 bases, with 2 bases between them. This CDR3 is built from 12 residues. CDR1 is LGHDT, CDR2 YNNKEL, per germline (reference sequence). The chain's CDR3 is CASSQMNTEAFF. Here the CDR3 DNA reads TGTGCCAGCAGCCAGATGAACACTGAAGCTTTCTTT.

J is TRBJ1-1 and V is TRBV2; possibly TRBD1 for D (5 bases). Germline loops: CDR1 SNHLY, CDR2 FYNNEI. The length of the CDR3 is 11 residues. The germline V and J ends were trimmed by 8 bases and 3 bases, with 7 bases remaining between them. The CDR3 reads CASGRDTEAFF. The DNA of the CDR3 is TGTGCCAGCGGCAGGGACACTGAAGCTTTCTTT.

This chain joins TRBV25-1 and TRBJ1-6, with TRBD1 matching 8 bases. V shed 6 bases and J 10 bases; nucleotides not matched to a gene: 5. The CDR3 is made up of 13 amino acids. CDR1 MGHDK and CDR2 SYGVNS come from the germline V gene. The CDR3 protein is CASRDREESPLHF. In DNA form, the CDR3 reads TGTGCCAGCAGGGACAGGGAAGAATCACCCCTCCACTTT.